The source of this T cell receptor (beta chain) is a study of cytomegalovirus exposure and HLA in healthy donors (dated by TCRdb to 2016 to 2017). With regard to the full study: According to a later analysis, one platform produced both the roughly 110 validation repertoires and the approximately 660 repertoires of the first cohort. The study was designed to test whether signatures of past pathogen exposure could be identified by cataloging public T cell receptors. A separate validation cohort of over 95 different subjects was used in addition to the roughly 620-subject first cohort. High-throughput TCR immunosequencing, statistical association of individual TCRs with disease status, and machine learning were combined to predict cytomegalovirus infection status.

The research as a whole found: The classifier was reported to diagnose cytomegalovirus status with high specificity and sensitivity in both the original cohort and the validation cohort. A later analysis lacked HLA typing for the validation cohort, so it scored co-occurrence in that cohort across all 110 or so repertoires. It was suggested by the authors that the approach could potentially be generalized to other disease states and immunological phenotypes. Subsequent analysis determined that TCRs grouped into clusters in the first cohort also showed a tendency toward co-occurrence across the 90 to 150 validation repertoires, and approximately 93% of cluster scores exceeded 0. A few of the identified cytomegalovirus-associated TCR beta chains were confirmed in vitro to be specific for cytomegalovirus antigens. While some public TCRs were present in many individuals, most TCR sequences turned up only very rarely across donors. A total of 164 TCR beta chains were listed by the study as associated with cytomegalovirus.

Receptor amplification or capture employed the immunoSEQ multiplex PCR assay. Processing in the source paper ran as follows. A statistical classification framework was built for diagnosing cytomegalovirus status from the catalog of TCR beta chain sequences. TCRdb's version of the immuneACCESS table is confined to in-frame rearrangements and falls short of the full clone set. An unresolved V gene accounts for under half of the shortfall where checked; the remainder is of unknown origin. The DNA was the basis for D and trimming; V, J and clone size are from that table. The sample has 120,000 or so clones on record, 88% of them singletons. The top ten hold around 4.5% of the sample. Its CDR3 holds 17 amino acids, cysteine through phenylalanine. Of all the DNA, just the CDR3 is kept, 51 bases in frame from base 1. The germline V gene sets CDR1 to MDHEN and CDR2 to SYDVKM. Between the V and J ends, shortened by 3 bases and 3 bases respectively, the junction contains 21 bases.

Separate from the approximately 730-subject first cohort, the validation cohort of about 130 subjects was the group to which the donors belonged. Comment on this clone: The specificity of this receptor is unknown. The input lacks base qualities; no much larger clone sits a single base away.

The V gene is TRBV28 and the J gene is TRBJ2-7; TRBD1 is perhaps the D gene, given 6 matching bases. The sequenced material came from PBMCs. The clonotype comes from a man aged 18 to 30 in good health and CMV-seropositive. In nucleotide form, the sequence is TGTGCCAGCAGTTTCCATACGACAGGTGGTTGGAGCTACGAGCAGTACTTC. The resulting protein is CASSFHTTGGWSYEQYF.